This T cell receptor (beta chain) was found in a study of blood T cell repertoires in COVID-19. Study as a whole: The United States, Italy and Spain supplied acute and convalescent COVID-19 samples.

This CDR3 contains 15 residues. With 5 bases removed from V and 0 bases from J, the gap between germline ends came to 14 bases. Germline V CDR1 and CDR2: SEHNR, FQNEAQ (reference sequence). Measured with immunoSEQ multiplex PCR; TCRdb has only the in-frame clones, and not every one. Among 120,000 or so clones listed, 80% to 90% were seen once. This clonotype originated in a man between 65 and 85 years old with active or convalescent COVID-19. The chain is built from TRBV7-9 and TRBJ2-7, with a possible D match to TRBD2 (5 bases). Sequenced material: peripheral blood. For the CDR3, the DNA is TGTGCCAGCAGCATTAGGACTGAGAGCTCCTACGAGCAGTACTTC. Its translation: CASSIRTESSYEQYF. The full variable domain, completed using reference TRBV7-9 and TRBJ2-7, is DTGVSQNPRHKITKRGQNVTFRCDPISEHNRLYWYRQTLGQGPEFLTYFQNEAQLEKSRLLSDRFSAERPKGSFSTLEIQRTEQGDSAMYLCASSIRTESSYEQYFGPGTRLTVT.